A single T cell receptor (beta chain) is shown here with its context. The record originates from a study of blood T cell repertoires in COVID-19. Turning to the study itself: In each case, the material was cDNA or gDNA derived from T cells, B-cell-depleted T cells, or PBMCs.

V lost 4 bases and J lost 4, with 15 bases in between. Germline V CDR1 and CDR2: SGHVS, FNYEAQ. The CDR3 is made up of 15 amino acids. The method was immunoSEQ multiplex PCR; TCRdb's version includes in-frame clones alone and lacks a portion of them. The data contain about 59,000 clones, more than 85% of them singletons. The chain couples TRBV7-6 to TRBJ2-3, with a possible D match to TRBD1 (5 bases). Sample: peripheral blood. The sequence was collected from a man aged 80 or over in a cohort sampled during active COVID-19. The CDR3 nucleotides read TGTGCCAGCAGCTCGTCACAGGTAATCGCAGATACGCAGTATTTT. Translation: CASSSSQVIADTQYF.